This note documents a single T cell receptor beta chain sequence. The data stem from a study of blood T cell repertoires in COVID-19. How the authors handled the data: For nucleated cells, counts were estimated from reference gene primer amplification. Assay: immunoSEQ multiplex PCR; the TCRdb copy retains only in-frame clones and omits some. Clonal size and the V and J genes are those of that table, whereas D and trimming came from the DNA. Of fewer than 250,000 clones in the sample, about 88% are singletons; the top ten hold 5% to 7.5%. From germline, CDR1 is SGHRS and CDR2 YFSETQ. The CDR3 consists of 14 residues. V was shortened by 4 bases and J by 0 bases, with 11 bases between the two germline ends.

J is TRBJ2-7 and V is TRBV5-1, with D tentatively TRBD1 (6 bases). The material sequenced was peripheral blood. This receptor was identified in a woman between 40 and 50 years old who had recovered from COVID-19. CDR3 DNA sequence: TGCGCCAGCAGCCAACAGGGAGACTCCTACGAGCAGTACTTC. This gives the protein CASSQQGDSYEQYF.